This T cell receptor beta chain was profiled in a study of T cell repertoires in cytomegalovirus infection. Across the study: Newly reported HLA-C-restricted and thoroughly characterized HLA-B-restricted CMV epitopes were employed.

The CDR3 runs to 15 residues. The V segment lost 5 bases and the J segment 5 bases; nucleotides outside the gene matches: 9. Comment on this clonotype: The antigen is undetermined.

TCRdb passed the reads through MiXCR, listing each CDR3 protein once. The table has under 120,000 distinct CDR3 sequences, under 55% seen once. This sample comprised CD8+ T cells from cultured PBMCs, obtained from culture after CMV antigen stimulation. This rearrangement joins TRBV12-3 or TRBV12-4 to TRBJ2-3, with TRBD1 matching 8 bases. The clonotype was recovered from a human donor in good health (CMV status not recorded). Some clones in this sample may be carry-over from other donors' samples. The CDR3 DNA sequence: TGTGCCAGCAGTGATGCAGGGGGCGTAGGAGATACGCAGTATTTT. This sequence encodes CASSDAGGVGDTQYF.